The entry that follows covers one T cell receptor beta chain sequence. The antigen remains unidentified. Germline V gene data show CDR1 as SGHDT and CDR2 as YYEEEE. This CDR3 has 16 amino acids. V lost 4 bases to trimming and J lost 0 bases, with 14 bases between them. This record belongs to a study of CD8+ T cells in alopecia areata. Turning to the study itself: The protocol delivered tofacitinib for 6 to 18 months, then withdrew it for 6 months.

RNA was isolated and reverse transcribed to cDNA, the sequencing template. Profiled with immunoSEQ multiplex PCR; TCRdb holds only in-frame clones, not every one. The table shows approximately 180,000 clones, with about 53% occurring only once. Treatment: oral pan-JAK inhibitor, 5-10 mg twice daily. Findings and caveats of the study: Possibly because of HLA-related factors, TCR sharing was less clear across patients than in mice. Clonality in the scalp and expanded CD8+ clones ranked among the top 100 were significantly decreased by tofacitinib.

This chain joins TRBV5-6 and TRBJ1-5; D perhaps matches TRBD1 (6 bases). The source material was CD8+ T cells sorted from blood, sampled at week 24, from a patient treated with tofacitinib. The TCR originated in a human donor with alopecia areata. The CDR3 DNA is TGTGCCAGCAGCGCCAACAGGGCCCATAGCAATCAGCCCCAGCATTTT. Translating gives CASSANRAHSNQPQHF.